The 15 T cell receptor beta chains reported below all come from one sample, sequenced in a study of cytomegalovirus exposure and HLA in healthy donors. The primer mix had 60 Vbeta and 13 Jbeta primers. Generated by immunoSEQ multiplex PCR, the TCRdb table keeps only in-frame clones and is missing some. The profile shows some 210,000 clones, approximately 82% of them singletons. The sample was PBMCs. The source is a male donor in good health and CMV-seronegative.

This chain links TRBV5-6 with TRBJ2-5; 8 bases agree with TRBD1. The CDR3 extends over 15 amino acids. After removal of 3 bases from V and 5 bases from J, the junction contained 9 bases not matched to a gene. Germline lookup yields CDR1 SGHDT and CDR2 YYEEEE. The CDR3 region has the DNA TGTGCCAGCAGCTCGCCCAGGGGGCTAGAGGAGACCCAGTACTTC. Translating it yields CASSSPRGLEETQYF.

This chain joins TRBV6-5 and TRBJ2-7; 10 nucleotides match TRBD1. The CDR3 is made up of 14 amino acids. CDR1 MNHEY and CDR2 SVGAGI come from the germline V gene. J was trimmed by 2 bases and V by 7 bases; bases with no gene match: 5. DNA for the CDR3: TGTGCCAGCACGGGGACAGGGGTCCCCTACGAGCAGTACTTC. This codes for CASTGTGVPYEQYF.

This chain connects TRBV14 to TRBJ2-5, with TRBD1 as a possible D gene (6 bases). CDR3 size: 16 residues. The germline V gene has CDR1 SGHDN and CDR2 FVKESK. Trimming removed 4 bases at V and 5 bases at J, with 20 bases between. The chain's CDR3 is CASSPGDLGAVETQYF. The CDR3 DNA follows: TGTGCCAGCAGCCCAGGCGATCTGGGGGCAGTGGAGACCCAGTACTTC.

The V call is TRBV9, the J call TRBJ1-5, with TRBD1 matching 7 bases. J gave up 7 bases and V 2 bases, and 3 bases lay outside the gene matches. Germline V CDR1 and CDR2: SGDLS, YYNGEE. CDR3 length: 13 residues. The CDR3 region is CASSVDRDQPQHF. The CDR3 DNA reads TGTGCCAGCAGCGTCGACAGGGACCAGCCCCAGCATTTT.

This chain links TRBV6-5 with TRBJ2-1; D may be TRBD2 (6 bases). This CDR3 has 14 residues. V was pared by 2 bases and J by 5 bases, with 10 bases between. CDR1 and CDR2 from the germline V gene are MNHEY and SVGAGI. The CDR3 DNA sequence: TGTGCCAGCAGTTACGCGGGACGCGACAATGAGCAGTTCTTC. It translates to CASSYAGRDNEQFF.

The chain recombines TRBV10-1 with TRBJ2-2; D uncertain. Germline V gene data show CDR1 as WNHNN and CDR2 as SYGVQD (reference sequence). This CDR3 region has 14 residues. Trimming shortened V by 4 bases and J by 5 bases, and 11 bases separated the two germline ends. The CDR3 nucleotides read TGCGCCAGCAGTGGTCTGGGCAGGACCGGGGAGCTGTTTTTT. Translating it yields CASSGLGRTGELFF.

This clone was found a few times. The CDR3 DNA reads as TGTGCCAGCTCACCCGACTGGGGACAGAACACTGAAGCTTTCTTT. It specifies CASSPDWGQNTEAFF. The V and J genes are TRBV18 and TRBJ1-1; D may be TRBD1 (6 bases). Trimming pared 3 bases from V and 1 base from J, leaving 12 bases between. Germline-derived CDR1 and CDR2 are KGHSH and LQKENI. The length of the CDR3 is 15 residues.

The chain is built from TRBV7-2 and TRBJ2-1; TRBD2 agrees at 9 bases. The V segment lost 1 base and the J segment 3 bases; nucleotides outside the gene matches: 4. CDR3 length: 16 amino acids. CDR1 is SGHTA, CDR2 FQGNSA, per germline. The CDR3: CASSLGGGRVYNEQFF. CDR3 coding DNA: TGTGCCAGCAGCTTAGGCGGCGGGAGGGTCTACAATGAGCAGTTCTTC. Together with reference TRBV7-2 and TRBJ2-1, the CDR3 gives the full variable domain: GAGVSQSPSNKVTEKGKDVELRCDPISGHTALYWYRQSLGQGLEFLIYFQGNSAPDKSGLPSDRFSAERTGGSVSTLTIQRTQQEDSAVYLCASSLGGGRVYNEQFFGPGTRLTVL.

The chain employs TRBV2 and TRBJ1-1; possibly TRBD1 for D (5 bases). This CDR3 has 13 residues. Trimming removed 5 bases at V and 7 bases at J, with 14 bases between. Germline V lookup: CDR1 SNHLY, CDR2 FYNNEI. The CDR3 is CASSLGRVDEAFF. The DNA of the CDR3 is TGTGCCAGCAGTCTCGGCAGGGTCGATGAAGCTTTCTTT.

The gene calls are TRBV27 and TRBJ1-1, with D possibly matching TRBD1 (5 bases). V gave up 6 bases and J gave up 4 bases, with 18 bases separating them. There are 15 residues in the CDR3. Germline V gene data show CDR1 as MNHEY and CDR2 as SMNVEV (reference sequence). The CDR3 reads CASRINGGSVTEAFF. The CDR3 DNA reads TGTGCCAGCAGGATTAATGGGGGGTCTGTCACTGAAGCTTTCTTT.

The chain recombines TRBV6-5 with TRBJ2-7, with D perhaps matching TRBD2 (6 bases). V lost 5 bases and J lost 5, with 16 bases in between. Germline V gives CDR1 MNHEY, CDR2 SVGAGI. CDR3 size: 14 residues. The CDR3 is CASSPLAKPHEQYF. The CDR3 DNA reads TGTGCCAGCAGTCCACTAGCAAAACCCCACGAGCAGTACTTC.

This sequence joins TRBV7-9 and TRBJ2-6, with D perhaps matching TRBD1 (5 bases). Between the trimmed V and J ends, which lost 7 bases and 2 bases, there was a span of 12 bases. This CDR3 spans 15 amino acids. Germline values: CDR1 SEHNR, CDR2 FQNEAQ (reference sequence). The CDR3 nucleotides are TGTGCCAGCACCATAGTAGGGGCTGGGGCCAACGTCCTGACTTTC. Its translation is CASTIVGAGANVLTF. The full variable domain, with the rest looked up from reference TRBV7-9 and TRBJ2-6, is DTGVSQNPRHKITKRGQNVTFRCDPISEHNRLYWYRQTLGQGPEFLTYFQNEAQLEKSRLLSDRFSAERPKGSFSTLEIQRTEQGDSAMYLCASTIVGAGANVLTFGAGSRLTVL.

In its sample, this clone was seen once. This chain connects TRBV6-5 to TRBJ2-1, with D possibly being TRBD2 (6 bases). This CDR3 comprises 16 residues. Germline CDR1 reads MNHEY; CDR2 reads SVGAGI. V was trimmed by 4 bases and J by 7 bases, leaving 20 bases between them. The CDR3 here is CASSSYSGVGWNEQFF. The DNA of the CDR3 is TGTGCCAGCAGTTCTTATAGCGGAGTGGGTTGGAATGAGCAGTTCTTC.

This clone was observed a few times. The chain combines TRBV6-1 with TRBJ2-7, with D possibly matching TRBD1 (5 bases). The length of the CDR3 is 11 residues. Trimming cost V 4 bases and J 6 bases, with 7 bases left between them. Germline V lookup: CDR1 MNHNS, CDR2 SASEGT. The CDR3 sequence: CASSGQPEQYF. CDR3 DNA: TGTGCCAGCAGTGGACAGCCCGAGCAGTACTTC.

This chain links TRBV5-4 with TRBJ2-1, with D possibly TRBD1 on 6 matching bases. Per the germline V gene, CDR1 is SGHNT and CDR2 is YYREEE (reference sequence). CDR3 length: 13 amino acids. The V gene lost 4 bases and the J gene lost 5 bases, with 10 bases spanning the gap. CDR3 sequence: CASSPTGNNEQFF. The CDR3 DNA reads TGTGCCAGCAGCCCGACAGGAAACAATGAGCAGTTCTTC.